The entry below gives a single T cell receptor (beta chain) sequence along with its context. Assay used: immunoSEQ multiplex PCR; TCRdb lists only in-frame clones, some missing. The table has roughly 150,000 clones, 80% to 90% seen once; the top ten hold about 4.7%. This CDR3 has 16 residues. In germline, CDR1 is SGHTA, CDR2 FQGNSA. Trimming took off 1 base at V and 0 bases at J, with 10 bases between the two ends. This sample was included in a study of T cell responses to AZD1222 COVID-19 vaccine. The rearrangement uses TRBV7-2 and TRBJ1-3; the D is unclear. This specimen was peripheral blood, taken on day 0 of AZD1222 vaccination. This receptor was obtained from an adult in good health. CDR3: CASSLVPISSGNTIYF. The CDR3 coding sequence is TGTGCCAGCAGCTTAGTTCCAATTTCCTCTGGAAACACCATATATTTT. Filled out from reference TRBV7-2 and TRBJ1-3, the complete variable domain reads GAGVSQSPSNKVTEKGKDVELRCDPISGHTALYWYRQSLGQGLEFLIYFQGNSAPDKSGLPSDRFSAERTGGSVSTLTIQRTQQEDSAVYLCASSLVPISSGNTIYFGEGSWLTVV.